These 29 T cell receptor beta chains were all obtained from the same sample, sequenced in a study of vaccination and CD4 T cells after COVID-19. Cultured CD4+ T-cell DNA underwent Oncomine TCR Beta short-read sequencing. TCRdb processed the PCR reads anew with MiXCR; each CDR3 protein has one entry. The profile shows around 4,000 distinct CDR3 sequences, nearly 65% of them singletons. Their recognized antigens are unknown. Specified treatment: approximately 9-day PBMC culture with coronavirus spike peptide pools or control peptides (ViraFEST assay). Investigators obtained the unexposed donor's CD4+ T cells before the COVID-19 pandemic (2011-2018). Sequencing input: CD4+ T cells from blood, cultured in vitro. The receptors come from a human donor in good health.

About this clonotype: A junction boundary mismatches the germline segment, possibly from a read error. The rearrangement uses TRBV2 and TRBJ2-7; D perhaps matches TRBD1 (5 bases). The V gene's germline CDR1 is SNHLY and CDR2 FYNNEI. The CDR3 is made up of 13 amino acids. The CDR3 coding sequence is TGTGCCAGCAGTGATACAGGAACCTACGAGCTGTACTTC. Its translation is CASSDTGTYELYF.

The V and J genes are TRBV20-1 and TRBJ2-1; 9 bases align to TRBD2. Germline CDR1 and CDR2: DFQATT and SNEGSKA (reference sequence). V trimming: 8 bases; J trimming: 3 bases; junction bases outside the gene matches: 8. The CDR3 is 14 residues long. The CDR3, as DNA: TGCAGTACCGGGGGTAGCGGGAGCTACAATGAGCAGTTCTTC. It yields the protein CSTGGSGSYNEQFF.

Sample share makes this clonotype large. The gene calls are TRBV5-1 and TRBJ1-1; 10 bases fit TRBD1. This CDR3 spans 16 amino acids. Trimming removed 4 bases from V and 0 bases from J; junction bases left unmatched: 6. The germline CDR1 and CDR2 sequences are SGHRS and YFSETQ. The CDR3 DNA reads TGCGCCAGCAGCCTGACGGGACAGGGGATGAACACTGAAGCTTTCTTT. Translated, it gives CASSLTGQGMNTEAFF.

In this sample, this clonotype turned up once. This rearrangement joins TRBV5-4 to TRBJ2-7; unclear D gene. Matching the DNA end better, TRBJ1-2 makes the J call doubtful. The CDR3 contains 13 residues. Germline V lookup: CDR1 SGHNT, CDR2 YYREEE (reference sequence). The CDR3 coding sequence is TGTGCCAGCAGCCCCCGAGGAGGGATAGGCTACACCTTC. It is translated as CASSPRGGIGYTF.

The chain carries TRBV7-9 and TRBJ2-7; D possibly corresponds to TRBD1 (5 bases). CDR1 SEHNR and CDR2 FQNEAQ come from the germline V gene (reference sequence). The CDR3 runs 15 residues. Trimming cost V 1 base and J 3 bases, with 13 bases left between them. CDR3 nucleotides: TGTGCCAGCAGCTTAGGTCAGGGTGCCCTCTACGAGCAGTACTTC. Translating it yields CASSLGQGALYEQYF.

The V call is TRBV2, the J call TRBJ1-1; D might be TRBD1 (5 bases). CDR1 and CDR2 (germline): SNHLY, FYNNEI. The germline V and J ends were trimmed by 2 bases and 0 bases, with 16 bases remaining between them. This CDR3 region has 17 residues. The CDR3 coding sequence is TGTGCCAGCAGTGAACAAGGGACTATCAGTATGAACACTGAAGCTTTCTTT. Translation gives CASSEQGTISMNTEAFF.

This clonotype occurred a few times. The chain combines TRBV6-1 with TRBJ1-5; TRBD1 aligns across 7 bases. There are 17 residues in the CDR3. Trimming took 6 bases from V and 0 from J; bases not matched to a gene: 11. Germline CDR1 is MNHNS and CDR2 is SASEGT. The CDR3 bases are TGTGCCAGCAGCCCGACCGGAGGGGGCTATAGCAATCAGCCCCAGCATTTT. This translates into CASSPTGGGYSNQPQHF.

The gene calls are TRBV14 and TRBJ1-1; 8 bases fit TRBD1. V shed 3 bases and J 5 bases; nucleotides not matched to a gene: 2. CDR1 SGHDN and CDR2 FVKESK come from the germline V gene. The CDR3 consists of 13 residues. CDR3 in amino acids: CASSQYRGTEAFF. In nucleotides, the CDR3 is TGTGCCAGCAGCCAGTACAGGGGGACTGAAGCTTTCTTT.

The chain combines TRBV28 with TRBJ1-2, with TRBD1 as a possible D gene (5 bases). Deletions cut 5 bases from V and 6 bases from J, with 25 bases between. The CDR3 runs 17 residues. CDR1 and CDR2 (germline): MDHEN, SYDVKM. The CDR3 loop is CASSLTSTVWSTDGYTF. The DNA for the CDR3 is TGTGCCAGCAGTCTCACGTCGACAGTTTGGTCCACAGATGGCTACACCTTC.

The J gene is TRBJ2-1, the V gene TRBV4-1; possibly TRBD1 for D (5 bases). The V gene lost 1 base and the J gene lost 1 base, with 11 bases spanning the gap. The CDR3 runs to 16 residues. Per the germline V gene, CDR1 is MGHRA and CDR2 is YSYEKL. As DNA, the CDR3 is TGCGCCAGCAGCCAAGGGATAGGGGTGTCCTACAATGAGCAGTTCTTC. Protein sequence: CASSQGIGVSYNEQFF.

This clonotype was seen once. V usage is TRBV4-1 and J usage is TRBJ2-3, with 12 bases aligning to TRBD2. The ends lost 1 base at V and 4 bases at J; junction bases unmatched: 6. The CDR3 sequence is 17 residues long. The V gene's germline CDR1 is MGHRA and CDR2 YSYEKL. CDR3 coding DNA: TGCGCCAGCAGCCAAGTCAGACTAGCGGGAGTTCCAGATACGCAGTATTTT. It translates to CASSQVRLAGVPDTQYF.

This clonotype was counted between two and nine times. The V call is TRBV5-6, the J call TRBJ1-5; the match to TRBD1 covers 7 bases. This CDR3 region has 16 residues. Germline-derived CDR1 and CDR2 are SGHDT and YYEEEE. Germline trimming cut 3 bases from V and 0 bases from J; bases unmatched to any gene: 6. Written as DNA, the CDR3 is TGTGCCAGCAGCTCACGGGACAGCCATAGCAATCAGCCCCAGCATTTT. Amino acid sequence: CASSSRDSHSNQPQHF.

The chain couples TRBV3-1 to TRBJ1-6, with a tentative D call TRBD1 (6 bases). V lost 3 bases to trimming and J lost 7 bases, with 10 bases between them. This CDR3 spans 14 amino acids. Germline V gene sequence: CDR1 LGHDT, CDR2 YNNKEL (reference sequence). The CDR3 nucleotides read TGTGCCAGCAGCCATTCAGGGGAGAATTCACCCCTCCACTTT. Its protein product is CASSHSGENSPLHF.

This clonotype showed up just a few times. The chain employs TRBV6-1 and TRBJ1-6; TRBD1 aligns across 7 bases. This CDR3 region has 17 residues. Germline V lookup: CDR1 MNHNS, CDR2 SASEGT. V gave up 5 bases and J gave up 0 bases; unmatched junction bases: 7. CDR3 region: CASSTNRGSSYNSPLHF. Here the CDR3 DNA reads TGTGCCAGCAGTACGAACAGGGGAAGCTCCTATAATTCACCCCTCCACTTT.

This clonotype came up a few times. The chain recombines TRBV4-1 with TRBJ1-3; D gene uncertain. CDR3 length: 16 residues. The V gene lost 0 bases and the J gene lost 3 bases, with 12 bases spanning the gap. CDR1 MGHRA and CDR2 YSYEKL come from the germline V gene. CDR3 region: CASSQEVAGHGNTIYF. The CDR3 DNA follows: TGCGCCAGCAGCCAAGAAGTTGCCGGTCATGGAAACACCATATATTTT.

There are a few counts of this clonotype. The CDR3 here is CASNRQGNTEAFF. Written as DNA, the CDR3 is TGTGCCAGCAATCGACAGGGGAACACTGAAGCTTTCTTT. V and J are TRBV6-1 and TRBJ1-1; 7 bases map to TRBD1. The CDR3 runs 13 residues. The ends lost 7 bases at V and 1 base at J; junction bases unmatched: 3. Per germline, CDR1 MNHNS and CDR2 SASEGT.

This clonotype has more than one count but fewer than ten. The chain uses TRBV29-1 and TRBJ2-2; D not resolved. Germline loops: CDR1 SQVTM, CDR2 ANQGSEA. This CDR3 has 11 residues. Trimming removed 4 bases at V and 4 bases at J, with 4 bases between. CDR3 protein: CSVGITGELFF. The CDR3 DNA is TGCAGCGTTGGCATCACCGGGGAGCTGTTTTTT.

CDR3 residues: CATDRDRGQPQHF. The CDR3 region has the DNA TGTGCCACCGACAGGGACAGGGGACAGCCCCAGCATTTT. This chain links TRBV10-3 with TRBJ1-5, with 10 bases aligning to TRBD1. This CDR3 is 13 amino acids long. The V gene end was trimmed by 10 bases and the J gene end by 7 bases; junction bases not matched to a gene: 7. CDR1 and CDR2 from the germline V gene are ENHRY and SYGVKD.

This clonotype showed up just a few times. The chain carries TRBV19 and TRBJ2-2; 7 bases line up with TRBD1. The V segment lost 5 bases and the J segment 0 bases; nucleotides outside the gene matches: 3. The CDR3 contains 15 residues. The germline V gene encodes CDR1 LNHDA and CDR2 SQIVND (reference sequence). CDR3 protein: CASSDQGANTGELFF. The DNA of the CDR3 is TGTGCCAGTAGTGATCAGGGGGCGAACACCGGGGAGCTGTTTTTT.

This clonotype showed up just a few times. The chain has TRBV6-5 and TRBJ2-3, with D perhaps TRBD1 (6 bases). This CDR3 spans 13 amino acids. Germline CDR1 MNHEY, CDR2 SVGAGI. V was cut by 2 bases and J by 5 bases, with 8 bases left in between. The CDR3 DNA reads as TGTGCCAGCAGTTACCAACAGGGAGATACGCAGTATTTT. This translates into CASSYQQGDTQYF.

The CDR3 DNA sequence: TGTGCCAGCAGCTCAGGACTAGCGGGGACGTACAATGAGCAGTTCTTC. Residues: CASSSGLAGTYNEQFF. This rearrangement joins TRBV5-6 to TRBJ2-1; 12 positions agree with TRBD2. V was pared by 3 bases and J by 4 bases, with 5 bases of the junction left unmatched. Germline V gene sequence: CDR1 SGHDT, CDR2 YYEEEE. This CDR3 is 16 amino acids long.

The chain has TRBV3-1 and TRBJ2-2; no reliable D call. V dropped 4 bases and J dropped 0 bases, with 6 bases sitting between them. Germline V gene data show CDR1 as LGHDT and CDR2 as YNNKEL (reference sequence). The CDR3 totals 14 residues. The DNA for the CDR3 is TGTGCCAGCAGCCCACCCCCGAACACCGGGGAGCTGTTTTTT. This sequence encodes CASSPPPNTGELFF.

On this clonotype itself: Since no conserved phenylalanine or tryptophan closes the CDR3, a read error is the likely cause. J is TRBJ1-2 and V is TRBV20-1; the D gene is possibly TRBD1 (5 bases). The germline V gene encodes CDR1 DFQATT and CDR2 SNEGSKA (reference sequence). The CDR3 sequence is 14 residues long. V was trimmed by 5 bases and J by 8 bases, leaving 21 bases between them. CDR3 region: CSAFQGGNYVGYTL. For the CDR3, the DNA is TGCAGTGCTTTCCAGGGAGGGAACTATGTGGGCTACACCCTC.

The chain carries TRBV7-9 and TRBJ2-7, with 14 bases that match TRBD2. This CDR3 comprises 16 residues. Germline CDR1 SEHNR, CDR2 FQNEAQ (reference sequence). Germline trimming cut 2 bases from V and 6 bases from J; bases unmatched to any gene: 6. CDR3 sequence: CASSLFRTSGRLEQYF. As DNA, the CDR3 is TGTGCCAGCAGCTTATTCCGGACTAGCGGGAGGCTCGAGCAGTACTTC. Combining the CDR3 with reference TRBV7-9 and TRBJ2-7 gives the whole variable domain DTGVSQNPRHKITKRGQNVTFRCDPISEHNRLYWYRQTLGQGPEFLTYFQNEAQLEKSRLLSDRFSAERPKGSFSTLEIQRTEQGDSAMYLCASSLFRTSGRLEQYFGPGTRLTVT.

The chain links TRBV20-1 to TRBJ1-5, with TRBD1 matching over 8 bases. The V gene end was trimmed by 5 bases and the J gene end by 2 bases; junction bases not matched to a gene: 8. CDR3 length equals 15 residues. Germline CDR1 is DFQATT and CDR2 is SNEGSKA (reference sequence). CDR3 coding DNA: TGCAGTGCTCGGACAGGGATTAGTGGCAATCAGCCCCAGCATTTT. Translated: CSARTGISGNQPQHF.

DNA of the CDR3: TGCAGTGCCCCATCAGACAGGCCTGGGTCCAATGAGCAGTTCTTC. Its protein product is CSAPSDRPGSNEQFF. The gene calls are TRBV20-1 and TRBJ2-1; D might be TRBD1 (6 bases). This CDR3 has 15 amino acids. Per the germline V gene, CDR1 is DFQATT and CDR2 is SNEGSKA (reference sequence). V lost 6 bases to trimming and J lost 6 bases, with 21 bases between them.

V is TRBV12-3 or TRBV12-4 and J is TRBJ2-5, with D perhaps TRBD2 (6 bases). The CDR3 is 13 amino acids. Trimming took off 8 bases at V and 4 bases at J, with 14 bases between the two ends. The chain's CDR3 is CASGLSSPETQYF. The DNA of the CDR3 is TGTGCCAGCGGACTATCATCTCCAGAGACCCAGTACTTC.

This clonotype was observed a handful of times. The chain combines TRBV19 with TRBJ1-2; D perhaps matches TRBD1 (6 bases). The CDR3 has 14 residues. V dropped 3 bases and J dropped 8 bases, with 16 bases sitting between them. CDR1 is LNHDA, CDR2 SQIVND, per germline (reference sequence). The CDR3 sequence is CASSMRQGTWGYTF. DNA of the CDR3: TGTGCCAGTAGTATGAGGCAGGGGACTTGGGGCTACACCTTC. The whole variable domain, remainder taken from reference TRBV19 and TRBJ1-2, is DGGITQSPKYLFRKEGQNVTLSCEQNLNHDAMYWYRQDPGQGLRLIYYSQIVNDFQKGDIAEGYSVSREKKESFPLTVTSAQKNPTAFYLCASSMRQGTWGYTFGSGTRLTVV.

The chain combines TRBV12-3 or TRBV12-4 with TRBJ1-6, with no clear D. The ends were cut back, 1 base at V and 6 bases at J, with 7 bases in the middle. The CDR3 spans 14 residues. The CDR3 region is CASSLGVLNSPLHF. The CDR3, as DNA: TGTGCCAGCAGTTTAGGGGTCCTTAATTCACCCCTCCACTTT.